This TCR beta chain appears in the sequencing data of a study of cytomegalovirus exposure and HLA in healthy donors. Findings and limits, study-wide: About 87% or about 30% of the time was how often most TCR beta V segments were productive, according to an earlier analysis. There were some public TCRs occurring in many donors, but most TCR sequences were rare.

With 60 Vbeta and 13 Jbeta primers, the PCR was carried out. Libraries were prepared by immunoSEQ multiplex PCR; TCRdb keeps only in-frame clonotypes and omits some of them. The sample has some 130,000 clones; approximately 70% are singletons. Per the germline V gene, CDR1 is SGHTA and CDR2 is FQGTGA. V lost 1 base and J lost 3, with 10 bases in between. There are 15 residues in the CDR3. As regards this clone: Its antigen remains unidentified.

The sample taken for sequencing was PBMCs. The receptor comes from a human donor in good health. The chain is built from TRBV7-3 and TRBJ2-1; D may be TRBD1 (5 bases). CDR3 in amino acids: CASSLMPRGYNEQFF. The CDR3 DNA sequence: TGTGCCAGCAGCTTAATGCCAAGGGGCTACAATGAGCAGTTCTTC.